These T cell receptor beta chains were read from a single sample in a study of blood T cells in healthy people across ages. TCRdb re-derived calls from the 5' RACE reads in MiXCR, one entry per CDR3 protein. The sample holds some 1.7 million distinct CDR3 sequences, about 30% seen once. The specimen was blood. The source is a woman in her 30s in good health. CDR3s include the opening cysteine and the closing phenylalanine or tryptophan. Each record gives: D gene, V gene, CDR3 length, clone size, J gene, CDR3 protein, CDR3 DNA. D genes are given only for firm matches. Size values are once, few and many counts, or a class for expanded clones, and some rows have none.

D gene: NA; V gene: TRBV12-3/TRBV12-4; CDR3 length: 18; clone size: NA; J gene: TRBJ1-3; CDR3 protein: CASSLGGRRGRAGNTIYF; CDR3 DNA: TGTGCCAGCAGTTTGGGTGGAAGGAGGGGCCGGGCTGGAAACACCATATATTTT
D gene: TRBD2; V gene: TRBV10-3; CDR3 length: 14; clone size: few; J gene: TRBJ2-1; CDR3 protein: CAISVAGGHSEQFF; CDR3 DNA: TGTGCCATCAGTGTAGCGGGGGGCCACAGCGAGCAGTTCTTC
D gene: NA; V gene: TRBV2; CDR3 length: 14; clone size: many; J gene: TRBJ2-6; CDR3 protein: CASIGYSGANVLTF; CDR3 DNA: TGTGCCAGCATCGGTTACTCTGGGGCCAACGTCCTGACTTTC
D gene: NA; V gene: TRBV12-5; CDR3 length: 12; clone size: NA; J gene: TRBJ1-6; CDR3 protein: CASGLPLSPLHF; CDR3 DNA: TGTGCTAGTGGTTTGCCGTTGTCACCCCTCCACTTT
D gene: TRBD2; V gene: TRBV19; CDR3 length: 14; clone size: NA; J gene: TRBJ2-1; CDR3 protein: CASTLDQGGNEQFF; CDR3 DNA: TGTGCCAGTACCTTAGACCAGGGAGGGAATGAGCAGTTCTTC
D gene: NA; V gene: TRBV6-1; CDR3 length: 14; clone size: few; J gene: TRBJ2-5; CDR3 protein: CASRADSIQETQYF; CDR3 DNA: TGTGCCAGCAGGGCGGACAGCATCCAAGAGACCCAGTACTTC
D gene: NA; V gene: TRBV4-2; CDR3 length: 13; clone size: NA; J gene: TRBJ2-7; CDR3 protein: CASSQDRAWEQYF; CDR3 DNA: TGTGCCAGCAGCCAAGATAGGGCCTGGGAGCAGTACTTC
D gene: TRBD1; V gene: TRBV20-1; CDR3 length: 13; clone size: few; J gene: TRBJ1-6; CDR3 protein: CSAGGTGGGSLHF; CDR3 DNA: TGCAGTGCTGGTGGGACAGGGGGAGGATCCCTCCACTTT
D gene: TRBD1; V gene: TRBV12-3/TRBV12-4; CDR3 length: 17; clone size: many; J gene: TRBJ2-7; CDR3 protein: CASSLRSRRQGLNEQYF; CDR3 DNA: TGTGCCAGCAGTTTACGATCTCGGAGACAGGGTCTAAACGAGCAGTACTTC
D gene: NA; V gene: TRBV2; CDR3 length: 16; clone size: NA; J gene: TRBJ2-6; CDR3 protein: CASSLDTRSGANVLTF; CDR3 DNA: TGTGCCAGCAGCCTCGACACGCGCTCTGGGGCCAACGTCCTGACTTTC
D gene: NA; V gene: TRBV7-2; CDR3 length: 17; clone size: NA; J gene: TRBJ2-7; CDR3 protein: CASSPKRQGIGASEQYF; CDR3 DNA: TGTGCCAGCAGCCCGAAGAGGCAGGGGATTGGGGCCTCCGAGCAGTACTTC
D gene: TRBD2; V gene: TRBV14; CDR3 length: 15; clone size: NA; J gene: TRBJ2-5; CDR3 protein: CASSPRTSRKETQYF; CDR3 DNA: TGTGCCAGCAGCCCCCGGACTAGTCGGAAAGAGACCCAGTACTTC
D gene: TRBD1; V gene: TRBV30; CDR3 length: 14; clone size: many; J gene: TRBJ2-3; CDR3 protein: CAWSVQGWADTQYF; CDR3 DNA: TGTGCCTGGAGTGTACAGGGGTGGGCAGATACGCAGTATTTT
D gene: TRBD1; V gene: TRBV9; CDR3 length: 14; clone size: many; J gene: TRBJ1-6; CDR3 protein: CASSDTGVNSPLHF; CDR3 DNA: TGTGCCAGCAGCGACACAGGGGTTAATTCACCCCTCCACTTT
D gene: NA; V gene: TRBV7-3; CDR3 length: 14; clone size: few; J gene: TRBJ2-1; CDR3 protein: CASSLGLSVNEQFF; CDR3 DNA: TGTGCCAGCAGCTTAGGCCTCAGCGTCAATGAGCAGTTCTTC
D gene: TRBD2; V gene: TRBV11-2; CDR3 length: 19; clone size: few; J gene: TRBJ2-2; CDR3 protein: CASTSHYGGGRLNTGELFF; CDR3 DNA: TGTGCCAGCACCTCTCATTACGGGGGGGGCCGACTGAACACCGGGGAGCTGTTTTTT
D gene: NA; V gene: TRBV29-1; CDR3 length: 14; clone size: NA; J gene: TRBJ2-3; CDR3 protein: CSVGDGGSTDTQYF; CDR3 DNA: TGCAGCGTTGGGGATGGCGGGAGCACAGATACGCAGTATTTT
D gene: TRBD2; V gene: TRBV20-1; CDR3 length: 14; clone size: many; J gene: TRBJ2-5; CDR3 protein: CSARLAGGWETQYF; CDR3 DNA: TGCAGTGCTAGACTAGCGGGAGGTTGGGAGACCCAGTACTTC
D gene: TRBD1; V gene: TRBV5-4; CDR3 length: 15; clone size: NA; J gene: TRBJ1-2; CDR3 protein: CASSFQGASDYGYTF; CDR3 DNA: TGTGCCAGCAGCTTCCAGGGGGCGTCGGACTATGGCTACACCTTC
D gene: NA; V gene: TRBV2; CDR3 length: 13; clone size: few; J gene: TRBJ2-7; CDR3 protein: CASRNPDRPEQYF; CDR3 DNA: TGTGCCAGCAGGAATCCCGACAGACCCGAGCAGTACTTC
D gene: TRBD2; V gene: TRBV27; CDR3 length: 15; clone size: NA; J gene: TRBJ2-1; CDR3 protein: CASSLVAGVGGEQFF; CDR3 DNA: TGTGCCAGCAGTTTAGTAGCGGGAGTTGGGGGCGAGCAGTTCTTC
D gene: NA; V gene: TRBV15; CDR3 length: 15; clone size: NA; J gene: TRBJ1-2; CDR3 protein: CATSRDSPQTEGYTF; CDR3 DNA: TGTGCCACCAGCAGAGATTCCCCCCAGACGGAAGGCTACACCTTC
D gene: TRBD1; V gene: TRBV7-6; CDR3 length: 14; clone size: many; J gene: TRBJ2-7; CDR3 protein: CASSLPGQIYEQYF; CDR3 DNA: TGTGCCAGCAGCTTACCGGGACAGATCTACGAGCAGTACTTC
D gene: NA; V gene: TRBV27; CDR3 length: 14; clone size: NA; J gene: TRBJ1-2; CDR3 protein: CASRLRGTDYGYTF; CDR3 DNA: TGTGCCAGCAGACTCAGGGGAACGGACTATGGCTACACCTTC
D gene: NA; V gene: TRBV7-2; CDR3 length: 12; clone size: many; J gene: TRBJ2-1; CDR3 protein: CASSLEVDEQFF; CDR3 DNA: TGCGCCAGCAGCTTGGAGGTGGATGAGCAGTTCTTC
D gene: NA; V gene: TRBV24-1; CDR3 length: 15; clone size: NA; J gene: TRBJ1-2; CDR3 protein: CATSVRDGPNYGYTF; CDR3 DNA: TGTGCCACCAGTGTGCGGGATGGTCCTAACTATGGCTACACCTTC
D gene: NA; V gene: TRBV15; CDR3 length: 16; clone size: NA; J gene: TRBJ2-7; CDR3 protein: CATSRDAPPRPYEQYF; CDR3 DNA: TGTGCCACCAGCAGAGACGCCCCGCCGCGGCCCTACGAGCAGTACTTC
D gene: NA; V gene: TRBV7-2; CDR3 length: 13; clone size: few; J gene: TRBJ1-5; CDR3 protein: CASSSASDQPQHF; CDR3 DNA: TGTGCCAGCAGCTCGGCATCGGATCAGCCCCAGCATTTT
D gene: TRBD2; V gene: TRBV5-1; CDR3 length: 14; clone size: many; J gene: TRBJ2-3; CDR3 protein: CASSLAGGTDTQYF; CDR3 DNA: TGTGCCAGCAGCTTAGCGGGAGGCACAGATACGCAGTATTTT
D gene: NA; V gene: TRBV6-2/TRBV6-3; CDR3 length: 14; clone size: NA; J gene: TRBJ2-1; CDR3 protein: CAGSYRTRSNEQFF; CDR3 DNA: TGTGCCGGCAGTTATAGGACCCGTAGCAATGAGCAGTTCTTC
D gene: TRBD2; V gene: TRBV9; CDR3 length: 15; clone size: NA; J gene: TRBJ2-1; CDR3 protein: CASSPPGLAPGEQFF; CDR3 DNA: TGTGCCAGCAGCCCCCCGGGACTAGCTCCTGGTGAGCAGTTCTTC
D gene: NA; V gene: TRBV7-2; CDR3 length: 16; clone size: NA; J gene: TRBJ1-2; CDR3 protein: CASSLGSLLANYDYTF; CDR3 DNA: TGTGCCAGCAGCTTAGGGTCCCTACTAGCTAACTATGACTACACCTTC
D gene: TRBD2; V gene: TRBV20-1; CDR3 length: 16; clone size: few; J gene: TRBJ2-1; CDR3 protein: CSAPLPRGRTNNEQFF; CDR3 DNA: TGCAGTGCTCCTCTCCCCCGCGGGAGGACTAACAATGAGCAGTTCTTC
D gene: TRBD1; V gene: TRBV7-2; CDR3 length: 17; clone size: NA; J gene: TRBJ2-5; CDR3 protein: CASSLTGGTGGQETQYF; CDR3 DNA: TGTGCCAGCAGCTTAACAGGAGGGACAGGGGGTCAAGAGACCCAGTACTTC
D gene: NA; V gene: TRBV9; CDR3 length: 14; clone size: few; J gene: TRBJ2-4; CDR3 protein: CVSSLATISGIQYF; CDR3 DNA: TGTGTCAGCAGCTTAGCGACAATCTCGGGCATTCAGTACTTC
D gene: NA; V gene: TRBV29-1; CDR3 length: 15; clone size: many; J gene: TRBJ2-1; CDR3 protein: CSISSGADYYNEQFF; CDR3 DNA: TGCAGCATCTCAAGCGGAGCGGACTACTACAATGAGCAGTTCTTC
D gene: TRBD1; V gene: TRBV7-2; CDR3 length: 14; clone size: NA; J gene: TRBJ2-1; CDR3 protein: CASTALDRINEQFF; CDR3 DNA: TGTGCCAGCACCGCCTTGGACAGGATCAATGAGCAGTTCTTC
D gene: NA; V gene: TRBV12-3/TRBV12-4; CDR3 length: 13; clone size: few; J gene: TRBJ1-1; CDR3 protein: CASSMGPATEAFF; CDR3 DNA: TGTGCCAGCAGTATGGGCCCTGCCACTGAAGCTTTCTTT
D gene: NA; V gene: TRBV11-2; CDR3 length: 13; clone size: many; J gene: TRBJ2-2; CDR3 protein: CASSRTNTGELFF; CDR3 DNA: TGTGCCAGCAGCAGAACGAACACCGGGGAGCTGTTTTTT
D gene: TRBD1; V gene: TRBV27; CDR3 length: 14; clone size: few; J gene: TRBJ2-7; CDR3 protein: CASTRGQGAYEQYF; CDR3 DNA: TGTGCCAGCACTCGGGGACAGGGGGCCTACGAGCAGTACTTC
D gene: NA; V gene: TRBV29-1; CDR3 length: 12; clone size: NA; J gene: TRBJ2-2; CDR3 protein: CSVNTNTGELFF; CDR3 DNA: TGCAGCGTAAATACGAACACCGGGGAGCTGTTTTTT
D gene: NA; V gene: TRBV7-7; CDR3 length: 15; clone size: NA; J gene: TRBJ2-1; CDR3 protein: CASSLGESSCNEQFF; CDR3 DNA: TGTGCCAGCAGCTTAGGGGAAAGCTCCTGCAATGAGCAGTTCTTC
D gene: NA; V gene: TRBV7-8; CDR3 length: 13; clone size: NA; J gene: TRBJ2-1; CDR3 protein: CASSLEVYNEQFF; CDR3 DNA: TGTGCCAGCAGCTTAGAGGTTTACAATGAGCAGTTCTTC
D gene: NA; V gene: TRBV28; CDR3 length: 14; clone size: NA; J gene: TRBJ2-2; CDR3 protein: CASSLQQNTGELFF; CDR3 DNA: TGTGCCAGCAGTTTACAGCAGAACACCGGGGAGCTGTTTTTT
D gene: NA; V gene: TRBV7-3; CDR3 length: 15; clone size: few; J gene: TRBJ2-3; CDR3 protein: CASSSGGRGTDTQYF; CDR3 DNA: TGTGCCAGCAGCTCTGGGGGGAGAGGCACAGATACGCAGTATTTT
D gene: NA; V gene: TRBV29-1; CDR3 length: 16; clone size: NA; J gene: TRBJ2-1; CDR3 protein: CSVEDTGASSYNEQFF; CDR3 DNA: TGCAGCGTTGAAGACACGGGCGCCAGCTCCTACAATGAGCAGTTCTTC
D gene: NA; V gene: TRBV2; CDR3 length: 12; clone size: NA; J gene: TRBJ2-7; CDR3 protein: CASELSTYEQYF; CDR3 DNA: TGTGCCAGCGAACTATCCACCTACGAGCAGTACTTC
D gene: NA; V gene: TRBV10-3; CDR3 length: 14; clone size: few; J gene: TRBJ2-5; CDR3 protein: CAISESWRDETQYF; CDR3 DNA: TGTGCCATCAGTGAGTCGTGGAGGGATGAGACCCAGTACTTC
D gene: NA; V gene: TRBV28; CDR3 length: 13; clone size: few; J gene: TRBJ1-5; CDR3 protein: CASSRGYGQPQHF; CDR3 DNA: TGTGCCAGCAGCCGGGGTTACGGTCAGCCCCAGCATTTT
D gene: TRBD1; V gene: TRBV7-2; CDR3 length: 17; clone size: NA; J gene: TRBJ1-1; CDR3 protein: CASSLVGQGAGGTEAFF; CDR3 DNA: TGTGCCAGCAGCTTAGTGGGACAGGGGGCAGGGGGAACTGAAGCTTTCTTT
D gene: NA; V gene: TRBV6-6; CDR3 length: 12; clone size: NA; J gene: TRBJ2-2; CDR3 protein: CASSSPSEELFF; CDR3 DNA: TGTGCCAGCAGTTCCCCCTCCGAGGAGCTGTTTTTT
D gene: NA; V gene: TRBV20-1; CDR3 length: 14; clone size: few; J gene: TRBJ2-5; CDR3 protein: CGARDIGERETQYF; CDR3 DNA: TGCGGTGCTAGAGATATAGGGGAGAGAGAGACCCAGTACTTC
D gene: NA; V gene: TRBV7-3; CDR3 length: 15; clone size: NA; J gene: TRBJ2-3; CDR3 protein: CASSLMVGATDTQYF; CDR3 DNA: TGTGCCAGCAGCTTAATGGTGGGGGCCACAGATACGCAGTATTTT